The rows below give T cell receptor beta chains drawn from one sample of a study of blood T cell repertoires in COVID-19. The method was immunoSEQ multiplex PCR; TCRdb's version includes in-frame clones alone and lacks a portion of them. Among fewer than 150,000 clones listed, more than 80% were seen once. Sequenced input: PBMCs or T cells enriched from blood (not recorded which). All receptors derive from a woman younger than 35 who had been exposed to COVID-19. The CDR3 runs from the conserved cysteine through the conserved F or W.

j_gene: TRBJ1-1
v_gene: TRBV2
len: 14
CDR3aa: CASRPLSGIAEAFF

j_gene: TRBJ1-2
v_gene: TRBV30
len: 13
CDR3aa: CAWSVQGGYGYTF

j_gene: TRBJ1-6
v_gene: TRBV18
len: 15
CDR3aa: CASSPMGGNNSPLHF

j_gene: TRBJ2-1
v_gene: TRBV7-2
len: 17
CDR3aa: CASSHAGTSGTYNEQFF

j_gene: TRBJ2-1
v_gene: TRBV7-3
len: 17
CDR3aa: CASSLTATSGLNNEQFF

j_gene: TRBJ1-4
v_gene: TRBV19
len: 15
CDR3aa: CASSPAEGFSEKLFF

j_gene: TRBJ1-2
v_gene: TRBV6-6
len: 12
CDR3aa: CASRRRAEGYTF

j_gene: TRBJ2-7
v_gene: TRBV6-5
len: 15
CDR3aa: CASSFDSFSPYEQYF

j_gene: TRBJ1-2
v_gene: TRBV7-9
len: 15
CDR3aa: CASSPSNRVLNGYTF

j_gene: TRBJ1-2
v_gene: TRBV19
len: 15
CDR3aa: CASSPYSTGRYGYTF

j_gene: TRBJ2-1
v_gene: TRBV5-1
len: 17
CDR3aa: CASSLGVRLSSYNEQFF

j_gene: TRBJ1-1
v_gene: TRBV19
len: 14
CDR3aa: CASSLEWVNTEAFF

j_gene: TRBJ1-5
v_gene: TRBV12-5
len: 15
CDR3aa: CASGKGQGVGQPQHF

j_gene: TRBJ2-7
v_gene: TRBV12-3/TRBV12-4
len: 13
CDR3aa: CASRQGQGYEQYF

j_gene: TRBJ2-5
v_gene: TRBV2
len: 14
CDR3aa: CASSELTVQETQYF

j_gene: TRBJ2-7
v_gene: TRBV6-5
len: 14
CDR3aa: CASSRTTGAYEQYF

j_gene: TRBJ2-7
v_gene: TRBV18
len: 14
CDR3aa: CASSQDRGFYEQYF

j_gene: TRBJ1-5
v_gene: TRBV28
len: 14
CDR3aa: CASSLLGGNQPQHF

j_gene: TRBJ2-7
v_gene: TRBV11-2
len: 16
CDR3aa: CASSLEVASSSYEQYF

j_gene: TRBJ1-5
v_gene: TRBV19
len: 17
CDR3aa: CASSIYVWAQANQPQHF

j_gene: TRBJ1-5
v_gene: TRBV12-5
len: 13
CDR3aa: CASGPGYYQPQHF

j_gene: TRBJ2-7
v_gene: TRBV19
len: 14
CDR3aa: CASSIAGSVDEQYF

j_gene: TRBJ1-2
v_gene: TRBV27
len: 12
CDR3aa: CASSPDRVGYTF

j_gene: TRBJ1-1
v_gene: TRBV19
len: 14
CDR3aa: CASSQQGAGTEAFF

j_gene: TRBJ1-5
v_gene: TRBV11-3
len: 17
CDR3aa: CASSLATTGCNNQPQHF

j_gene: TRBJ1-1
v_gene: TRBV6-5
len: 14
CDR3aa: CASRTGGVNTEAFF

j_gene: TRBJ2-5
v_gene: TRBV28
len: 14
CDR3aa: CASSSPGGHETQYF

j_gene: TRBJ2-1
v_gene: TRBV7-2
len: 15
CDR3aa: CASSPPVAGVNEQFF

j_gene: TRBJ1-2
v_gene: TRBV11-2
len: 13
CDR3aa: CASSLSPGNGYTF

j_gene: TRBJ2-7
v_gene: TRBV19
len: 14
CDR3aa: CASSIMNRGYEQYF

j_gene: TRBJ2-7
v_gene: TRBV6-4
len: 16
CDR3aa: CASSDSRGSFSYEQYF

j_gene: TRBJ2-5
v_gene: TRBV10-1
len: 13
CDR3aa: CASSVRVDETQYF

j_gene: TRBJ1-1
v_gene: TRBV21-1
len: 15
CDR3aa: CASRTGGGGGTEAFF

j_gene: TRBJ1-6
v_gene: TRBV10-3
len: 15
CDR3aa: CAISEWRQGNSPLHF

j_gene: TRBJ1-3
v_gene: TRBV6-5
len: 15
CDR3aa: CASSTDRVRGNTIYF

j_gene: TRBJ2-5
v_gene: TRBV30
len: 15
CDR3aa: CAWSGLGQGQETQYF

j_gene: TRBJ2-3
v_gene: TRBV2
len: 14
CDR3aa: CASSESSGRDTQYF

j_gene: TRBJ2-2
v_gene: TRBV29-1
len: 15
CDR3aa: CSVEPAGVNTGELFF

j_gene: TRBJ1-1
v_gene: TRBV10-3
len: 15
CDR3aa: CAISEPGQGVPEAFF

j_gene: TRBJ1-3
v_gene: TRBV25-1
len: 15
CDR3aa: CASSPGVGLGNTIYF